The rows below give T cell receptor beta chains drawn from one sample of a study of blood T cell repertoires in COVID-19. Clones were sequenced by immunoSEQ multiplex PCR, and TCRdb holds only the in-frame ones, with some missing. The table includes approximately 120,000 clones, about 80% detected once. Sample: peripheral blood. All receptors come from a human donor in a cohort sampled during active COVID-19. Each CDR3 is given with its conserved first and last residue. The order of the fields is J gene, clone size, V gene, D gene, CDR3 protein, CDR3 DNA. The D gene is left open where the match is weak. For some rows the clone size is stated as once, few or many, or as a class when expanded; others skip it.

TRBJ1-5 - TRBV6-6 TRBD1 CASSSGTVISDQHF TGTGCCAGCAGTTCCGGGACAGTCATTAGCGACCAGCATTTT
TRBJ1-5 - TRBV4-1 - CASSRIHIPGVRNQPQHF TGCGCCAGCAGCCGCATTCATATCCCGGGGGTCCGGAATCAGCCCCAGCATTTT
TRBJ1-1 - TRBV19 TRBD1 CASSTGTGLNTEAFF TGTGCCAGTAGTACCGGGACAGGGCTTAACACTGAAGCTTTCTTT
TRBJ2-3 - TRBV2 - CAGSRQGTDTQYF TGTGCCGGCTCCAGACAGGGCACAGATACGCAGTATTTT
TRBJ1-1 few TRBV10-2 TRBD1 CASRSDRRQPEAFF TGCGCCAGCAGATCGGACAGGAGGCAGCCTGAAGCTTTCTTT
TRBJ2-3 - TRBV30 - CAWIYGGMADTQYF TGTGCCTGGATATATGGGGGGATGGCAGATACGCAGTATTTT
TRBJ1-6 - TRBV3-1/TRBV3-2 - CASRGKDGRISSYNSPLHF TGTGCCAGCAGGGGGAAAGACGGGAGAATAAGCTCCTATAATTCACCCCTCCACTTT
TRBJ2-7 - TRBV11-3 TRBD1 CASSRQGGYEQYF TGTGCCAGCAGCCGACAGGGCGGATACGAGCAGTACTTC
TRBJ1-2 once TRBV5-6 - CASSPETASGWGYTF TGTGCCAGCAGCCCAGAGACCGCAAGCGGATGGGGCTACACCTTC
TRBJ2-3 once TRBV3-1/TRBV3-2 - CASSQGAADTQYF TGTGCCAGCAGCCAAGGGGCCGCAGATACGCAGTATTTT
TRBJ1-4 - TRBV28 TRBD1 CASSKGQGNEKLFF TGTGCCAGCTCTAAGGGACAGGGTAATGAAAAACTGTTTTTT
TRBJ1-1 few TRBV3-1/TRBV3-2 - CASSGSTEAFF TGTGCCAGCAGCGGGAGCACTGAAGCTTTCTTT
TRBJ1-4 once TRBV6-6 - CASSYGLLATNEKLFF TGTGCCAGCAGTTACGGGCTATTAGCAACTAATGAAAAACTGTTTTTT
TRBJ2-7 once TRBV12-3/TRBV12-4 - CASSLREPGEQYF TGTGCCAGCAGTCTCAGGGAACCGGGCGAGCAGTACTTC
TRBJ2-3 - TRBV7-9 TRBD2 CASSPRGVGTDTQYF TGTGCCAGCAGCCCGCGGGGGGTGGGCACAGATACGCAGTATTTT
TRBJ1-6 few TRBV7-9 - CASSPRAQGNSPLHF TGTGCCAGCAGCCCTAGGGCTCAGGGGAATTCACCCCTCCACTTT
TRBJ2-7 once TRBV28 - CASSFNSYEQYF TGTGCCAGCAGTTTCAACAGCTACGAGCAGTACTTC
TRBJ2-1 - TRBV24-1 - CATGDKSYNEQFF TGTGCCACCGGGGACAAATCCTACAATGAGCAGTTCTTC
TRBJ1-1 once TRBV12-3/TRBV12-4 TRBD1 CVTRGQFTEAFF TGTGTCACGAGGGGACAGTTCACTGAAGCTTTCTTT
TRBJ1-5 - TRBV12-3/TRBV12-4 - CASSLNQPQHF TGTGCCAGCAGTCTTAATCAGCCCCAGCATTTT
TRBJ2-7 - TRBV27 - CASTLRGLSSYEQYF TGTGCCAGCACCTTAAGGGGTTTAAGCTCCTACGAGCAGTACTTC
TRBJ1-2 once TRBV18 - CASSPTAGGRGYTF TGTGCCAGCTCACCCACCGCGGGGGGACGGGGCTACACCTTC
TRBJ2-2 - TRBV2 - CASSGDTPLGELFF TGTGCCAGCAGTGGCGACACACCTTTGGGGGAGCTGTTTTTT
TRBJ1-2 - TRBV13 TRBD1 CASSLEGGQGDYGYTF TGTGCCAGCAGCTTAGAAGGGGGACAGGGGGACTATGGCTACACCTTC